Below are 29 T cell receptor beta chains sequenced from a single sample in a study of shared clonotypes between healthy human individuals. CD8 cells classed as naive were CD45RO-negative and positively selected for CCR7, excluding terminally differentiated effector memory CD45RA+ cells. Data came from immunoSEQ multiplex PCR; TCRdb stores just in-frame clones and leaves some out. The sample has about 2.1 million clones, around 95% seen once; the top ten hold more than 1.5%. Material: naive CD8+ T cells from PBMCs. The receptors derive from a young man in good health. Some clones in this sample may be carry-over from other donors' samples.

The V gene is TRBV5-4, the J gene TRBJ2-7; D might be TRBD1 or TRBD2, each matching 5 bases. Deletions cut 0 bases from V and 5 bases from J, with 15 bases between. The CDR3 is made up of 15 amino acids. From germline, CDR1 is SGHNT and CDR2 YYREEE (reference sequence). The CDR3 spells CASSLGTGASDEQYF. The CDR3 DNA reads TGTGCCAGCAGCTTGGGGACCGGGGCCTCGGACGAGCAGTACTTC.

The chain couples TRBV28 to TRBJ2-3; no definite D call. The CDR3 is 16 residues long. Per germline, CDR1 MDHEN and CDR2 SYDVKM. Between the trimmed V and J ends, which lost 5 bases and 3 bases, there was a span of 18 bases. DNA of the CDR3: TGTGCCAGCAGTACCCTCCTCGAGACACAGACAGATACGCAGTATTTT. It translates to CASSTLLETQTDTQYF. Variable domain in full (rest from reference TRBV28 and TRBJ2-3): DVKVTQSSRYLVKRTGEKVFLECVQDMDHENMFWYRQDPGLGLRLIYFSYDVKMKEKGDIPEGYSVSREKKERFSLILESASTNQTSMYLCASSTLLETQTDTQYFGPGTRLTVL.

The chain uses TRBV9 and TRBJ2-3, with TRBD2 matching over 11 bases. V shed 4 bases, J shed 2 bases, and the junction held 6 bases outside the gene matches. The CDR3 sequence is 16 residues long. Germline V CDR1 and CDR2: SGDLS, YYNGEE. CDR3 nucleotide sequence: TGTGCCAGCAGCAAGGGACTAGCGGCGCTCACAGATACGCAGTATTTT. The encoded protein is CASSKGLAALTDTQYF.

This clone has a single count. CDR3 bases: TGTGCCAGCAGTTACAGGAGGGTTAGGGGCACCGGGGAGCTGTTTTTT. Protein product: CASSYRRVRGTGELFF. This chain connects TRBV28 to TRBJ2-2, with TRBD2 as a possible D gene (6 bases). There are 16 residues in the CDR3. Germline V lookup: CDR1 MDHEN, CDR2 SYDVKM. Deletions cut 4 bases from V and 4 bases from J, with 16 bases between.

The rearrangement links TRBV7-9 to TRBJ1-1, with TRBD1 matching over 8 bases. This CDR3 is built from 17 residues. The junction had 12 bases not matched to a gene; V was cut back by 3 bases and J by 3 bases. Germline V gene data show CDR1 as SEHNR and CDR2 as FQNEAQ (reference sequence). Written as DNA, the CDR3 is TGTGCCAGCAGCTTCCCAGGGGGCGCATCCTCGGACACTGAAGCTTTCTTT. Encoded protein: CASSFPGGASSDTEAFF. Complete variable domain (other parts from reference TRBV7-9 and TRBJ1-1): DTGVSQNPRHKITKRGQNVTFRCDPISEHNRLYWYRQTLGQGPEFLTYFQNEAQLEKSRLLSDRFSAERPKGSFSTLEIQRTEQGDSAMYLCASSFPGGASSDTEAFFGQGTRLTVV.

The rearrangement joins TRBV28 to TRBJ1-6; 8 bases line up with TRBD1. Trimming took 2 bases from V and 8 from J; bases not matched to a gene: 5. The CDR3 length is 15 residues. CDR1 and CDR2 (germline): MDHEN, SYDVKM. Here the CDR3 DNA reads TGTGCCAGCAGTTTAGCGGCAGGGGGCCATTCACCCCTCCACTTT. Translation gives CASSLAAGGHSPLHF.

Remarks on this clone: The same CDR3 is also encoded by other DNA sequences in this sample. The J gene is TRBJ1-1, the V gene TRBV6-6, with TRBD1 as a possible D gene (6 bases). V was trimmed by 6 bases and J by 7 bases, leaving 6 bases between them. The CDR3 length is 10 residues. Germline values: CDR1 MNHNY, CDR2 SVGAGI (reference sequence). CDR3 sequence (DNA): TGTGCCAGCAGAGGGGGTGAAGCTTTCTTT. This encodes CASRGGEAFF.

The genes are TRBV15 and TRBJ2-6; tentative D call: TRBD2 (6 bases). The germline V gene encodes CDR1 LNHNV and CDR2 YYDKDF (reference sequence). The CDR3 length is 18 residues. V lost 1 base and J 2 bases, leaving 15 bases between the germline ends. The CDR3 nucleotides read TGTGCCACCAGCAGAGGACCGAACGGGGGTACTGGGGCCAACGTCCTGACTTTC. Translated: CATSRGPNGGTGANVLTF.

The gene calls are TRBV11-2 and TRBJ1-1; the D is unclear. With 3 bases removed from V and 11 bases from J, the gap between germline ends came to 10 bases. Germline CDR1 and CDR2: SGHAT and FQNNGV. The CDR3 loop spans 11 amino acids. The CDR3 nucleotides read TGTGCCAGCAGCTTCTTAGGGTCTGCTTTCTTT. It is translated as CASSFLGSAFF.

The chain has TRBV19 and TRBJ1-2; D remains unclear. Germline CDR1 LNHDA, CDR2 SQIVND (reference sequence). The CDR3 spans 15 residues. Trimming cost V 4 bases and J 4 bases, with 16 bases left between them. Here the CDR3 reads CASSNRLDGSYGYTF. The DNA of the CDR3 is TGTGCCAGTAGTAATAGGTTGGACGGGAGCTATGGCTACACCTTC.

This rearrangement joins TRBV27 to TRBJ2-7, with TRBD1 matching over 7 bases. Looked up from germline, CDR1 is MNHEY and CDR2 is SMNVEV (reference sequence). The V and J ends lost 5 bases and 2 bases, in that order; junction bases with no gene match: 6. CDR3 length equals 14 residues. CDR3 region: CASSPTGSPYEQYF. The CDR3 nucleotides read TGTGCCAGCAGTCCGACAGGGAGCCCCTACGAGCAGTACTTC.

V and J are TRBV6-4 and TRBJ1-5; D gene unclear. This CDR3 is built from 16 residues. Germline V gene sequence: CDR1 MRHNA, CDR2 SNTAGT. V gave up 3 bases and J gave up 1 base, with 13 bases separating them. The CDR3 DNA reads as TGTGCCAGCAGTGATCCCTCCCGGGAAAGCAATCAGCCCCAGCATTTT. Its translation: CASSDPSRESNQPQHF.

The chain uses TRBV2 and TRBJ1-5; 9 bases agree with TRBD1. Unmatched junction bases numbered 8, after V lost 2 bases and J lost 6 bases. This CDR3 has 16 residues. The V gene's germline CDR1 is SNHLY and CDR2 FYNNEI. The CDR3 loop reads CASSETGTGRLQPQHF. CDR3 bases: TGTGCCAGCAGTGAAACCGGGACAGGGCGGCTTCAGCCCCAGCATTTT.

The gene calls are TRBV28 and TRBJ2-7; D gene unclear. This CDR3 spans 12 amino acids. V was trimmed by 3 bases and J by 4 bases, leaving 7 bases between them. Germline CDR1 is MDHEN and CDR2 is SYDVKM. The CDR3 nucleotides are TGTGCCAGCAGTTTTACAGATTACGAGCAGTACTTC. Translating it yields CASSFTDYEQYF.

V is TRBV2 and J is TRBJ2-3, with D possibly being TRBD1 or TRBD2 (5 bases each). This CDR3 comprises 16 residues. V lost 4 bases, J lost 4 bases, and 18 bases lay in between. In germline, CDR1 is SNHLY, CDR2 FYNNEI. This CDR3 reads CASSGITGRDADTQYF. Written as DNA, the CDR3 is TGTGCCAGCAGTGGGATTACAGGTCGGGATGCAGATACGCAGTATTTT.

The chain is built from TRBV10-3 and TRBJ2-3, with 8 positions matching TRBD1. V was clipped by 4 bases and J by 2 bases; unmatched bases: 8. From germline, CDR1 is ENHRY and CDR2 SYGVKD. This CDR3 is 16 amino acids long. CDR3 sequence reads: CAISGTDRADTDTQYF. The DNA of the CDR3 is TGTGCCATCAGTGGGACGGACAGGGCTGACACAGATACGCAGTATTTT.

The gene calls are TRBV15 and TRBJ2-3; D remains unclear. The CDR3 has 15 amino acids. Germline assignment: CDR1 LNHNV and CDR2 YYDKDF (reference sequence). The V end was cut by 1 base, the J end by 0 bases, with 8 bases between. The DNA for the CDR3 is TGTGCCACCAGCAGAGTGGGATCTAGCACAGATACGCAGTATTTT. This translates into CATSRVGSSTDTQYF.

The rearrangement links TRBV11-1 to TRBJ2-7; 7 bases fit TRBD1. The CDR3 covers 13 residues. J was trimmed by 6 bases and V by 5 bases; bases with no gene match: 7. Germline V gene lookup returns CDR1 SGHAT and CDR2 FQDESV (reference sequence). The CDR3 DNA reads as TGTGCCAGCAGCCCCGACAGGGCGGTCGAGCAGTACTTC. Protein sequence: CASSPDRAVEQYF.

The gene calls are TRBV7-3 and TRBJ2-5; 8 bases are shared with TRBD2. This CDR3 spans 14 amino acids. Germline CDR1 SGHTA, CDR2 FQGTGA. The trim removed 3 bases at V and 4 bases at J, leaving 4 bases unmatched. The DNA of the CDR3 is TGTGCCAGCAGCTTCGCGGGGGGCCCAGAGACCCAGTACTTC. It codes for CASSFAGGPETQYF.

This sequence joins TRBV28 and TRBJ2-7, with 11 bases lining up with TRBD2. Trimming cost V 2 bases and J 2 bases; bases outside gene matches: 11. Looked up from germline, CDR1 is MDHEN and CDR2 is SYDVKM. This CDR3 region has 18 residues. CDR3 amino acids: CASSLRLAGGSFAYEQYF. DNA for the CDR3: TGTGCCAGCAGTTTAAGGCTAGCGGGAGGTTCCTTTGCCTACGAGCAGTACTTC.

This clone was recorded only once. V gene TRBV7-9 combines with J gene TRBJ2-2, with D hard to call. The V and J ends lost 7 bases and 1 base respectively, with 10 bases between them. This CDR3 has 14 residues. Germline V lookup: CDR1 SEHNR, CDR2 FQNEAQ (reference sequence). The CDR3 region has the DNA TGTGCCAGCACCCCCAAAAAGAACACCGGGGAGCTGTTTTTT. It encodes CASTPKKNTGELFF.

Notes on this clone: One end of the junction fails to match germline, which may point to a read error. Within the sample, other DNA sequences also encode this same CDR3. V gene TRBV7-9 combines with J gene TRBJ2-7; 8 bases line up with TRBD2. Germline V gives CDR1 SEHNR, CDR2 FQNEAQ (reference sequence). CDR3 length: 15 amino acids. The CDR3 DNA sequence: TGTGCCAGCAGCTTATGGCGGGAGGCCCCCTCCGAGCAATACTTC. This translates into CASSLWREAPSEQYF. Filled out from reference TRBV7-9 and TRBJ2-7, the complete variable domain reads DTGVSQNPRHKITKRGQNVTFRCDPISEHNRLYWYRQTLGQGPEFLTYFQNEAQLEKSRLLSDRFSAERPKGSFSTLEIQRTEQGDSAMYLCASSLWREAPSEQYFGPGTRLTVT.

This clone was found a few times. The chain recombines TRBV27 with TRBJ2-7; 7 bases map to TRBD2. This CDR3 has 13 residues. With 8 bases clipped from V and 4 bases from J, the junction kept 8 bases outside the gene matches. Germline CDR1 is MNHEY and CDR2 is SMNVEV (reference sequence). CDR3 residues: CASLRGRDYEQYF. The CDR3 DNA follows: TGTGCCAGCCTTAGAGGGAGGGATTACGAGCAGTACTTC.

The gene calls are TRBV9 and TRBJ1-3; D is uncertain. V was pared by 0 bases and J by 5 bases, with 6 bases between. Per the germline V gene, CDR1 is SGDLS and CDR2 is YYNGEE. The CDR3 is made up of 13 amino acids. CDR3 sequence: CASSVDGRNTIYF. CDR3 coding DNA: TGTGCCAGCAGCGTAGACGGCCGAAACACCATATATTTT.

The chain links TRBV19 to TRBJ2-4; 8 bases agree with TRBD1. V trimming: 3 bases; J trimming: 9 bases; junction bases outside the gene matches: 10. The CDR3 loop spans 15 amino acids. The germline gives CDR1 LNHDA, CDR2 SQIVND (reference sequence). CDR3 coding DNA: TGTGCCAGTAGTATGGACAGGGAAGGGGGTGGCATTCAGTACTTC. This gives the protein CASSMDREGGGIQYF. The whole variable domain, remainder taken from reference TRBV19 and TRBJ2-4, is DGGITQSPKYLFRKEGQNVTLSCEQNLNHDAMYWYRQDPGQGLRLIYYSQIVNDFQKGDIAEGYSVSREKKESFPLTVTSAQKNPTAFYLCASSMDREGGGIQYFGAGTRLSVL.

The V gene is TRBV28, the J gene TRBJ1-3; D remains unclear. The germline V gene has CDR1 MDHEN and CDR2 SYDVKM. The CDR3 runs to 15 residues. V lost 5 bases and J 0 bases, leaving 11 bases between the germline ends. The CDR3 coding sequence is TGTGCCAGCAGTGCCAGTCTGTTCTCTGGAAACACCATATATTTT. It yields the protein CASSASLFSGNTIYF.

The V call is TRBV7-8, the J call TRBJ1-5; D uncertain. V was pared by 4 bases and J by 0 bases, with 7 bases between. The length of the CDR3 is 14 residues. Germline CDR1 is SGHVS and CDR2 is FQNEAQ. The CDR3 sequence is CASSSKYSNQPQHF. As DNA, the CDR3 is TGTGCCAGCAGCTCGAAATATAGCAATCAGCCCCAGCATTTT.

With respect to this clone: Other DNA sequences in the same sample also yield this CDR3. This CDR3 is CASSQDRRSSYNEQFF. In nucleotides, the CDR3 is TGCGCCAGCAGCCAAGATAGGCGAAGCTCCTACAATGAGCAGTTCTTC. This rearrangement joins TRBV4-3 to TRBJ2-1; D gene ambiguous. The germline V gene has CDR1 LGHNA and CDR2 YSLEER. The ends were cut back, 0 bases at V and 0 bases at J, with 9 bases in the middle. This CDR3 spans 16 amino acids.

This clone appeared once. This sequence joins TRBV29-1 and TRBJ1-1; no definite D call. Trimming removed 7 bases from V and 5 bases from J, with 14 bases in between. CDR1 and CDR2 from the germline V gene are SQVTM and ANQGSEA. The CDR3 sequence is 12 residues long. CDR3 coding DNA: TGCAGCGGGCTCGTGCGTGGGACTGAAGCTTTCTTT. Encoded protein: CSGLVRGTEAFF.